A single T cell receptor (beta chain) is shown here with its context. What it binds is not known. The data are from a study of T cell responses to AZD1222 COVID-19 vaccine. Some clones are missing from TCRdb's copy, which holds only in-frame ones; the method was immunoSEQ multiplex PCR. The sample contains 150,000 or so clones, 90% to 95% of which appear only once. Study outcomes and limitations: Researchers report vaccine-associated CD4 TCRs spanning spike, with dominance at 160-218 and 743-854.

In germline, CDR1 is SGHNT, CDR2 YYREEE (reference sequence). The CDR3 loop spans 14 amino acids. Trimming took 3 bases from V and 4 from J; bases not matched to a gene: 4. The chain is built from TRBV5-4 and TRBJ1-2; 9 positions match TRBD1. This sequence originates from an adult in good health. This specimen consisted of peripheral blood, obtained on day 0 of AZD1222 vaccination. CDR3 nucleotides: TGTGCCAGCAGCTCGGACAGGGGAGTCTATGGCTACACCTTC. This codes for CASSSDRGVYGYTF.